One sample yielded the 16 T cell receptor beta chains listed below, sequenced in a study of CXCR3-negative and CXCR3-positive naive CD8 T cells. The TRB cDNA libraries were prepared by 5' RACE with UMI labels. One entry per CDR3 protein, without DNA, is what TCRdb gives after re-calling the 5' RACE reads. The sample is made up of tens of thousands of distinct CDR3 sequences, and the top ten hold approximately 1.5% of it. Source material: naive CXCR3- CD8+ T cells from blood. Subset defined: CD45RO-CCR7+CD27+CD95- naive CD8+ T cells lacking CXCR3 (TNR3-). The receptors come from a human donor in good health. Some clones in this sample may be carry-over from other donors' samples.

The rearrangement uses TRBV10-3 and TRBJ2-5; TCRdb's assignment of TRBD2 cannot be checked, as there is no DNA. CDR1 ENHRY and CDR2 SYGVKD come from the germline V gene. The CDR3 runs to 14 residues. The CDR3: CAISASGEGETQYF.

V usage is TRBV20-1 and J usage is TRBJ2-3. The CDR3 covers 13 residues. The V gene's germline CDR1 is DFQATT and CDR2 SNEGSKA (reference sequence). CDR3 amino acids: CSATDIHTDTQYF.

V usage is TRBV28 and J usage is TRBJ1-6; there is no DNA to check the TCRdb D call of TRBD1. The germline V gene encodes CDR1 MDHEN and CDR2 SYDVKM. The CDR3 contains 15 residues. Here the CDR3 reads CASSQPPDTVGPLQF.

The chain's CDR3 is CASSFNALNTEAFF. V and J are TRBV28 and TRBJ1-1. The germline CDR1 and CDR2 sequences are MDHEN and SYDVKM. The CDR3 is made up of 14 amino acids.

J is TRBJ2-1 and V is TRBV7-3; TCRdb names TRBD1, which stays unverified in the absence of DNA. The CDR3 length is 15 residues. The V gene's germline CDR1 is SGHTA and CDR2 FQGTGA. CDR3 loop: CASSLGGFSYNEQFF.

The chain couples TRBV28 to TRBJ2-5; there is no DNA to check the TCRdb D call of TRBD2. Germline lookup yields CDR1 MDHEN and CDR2 SYDVKM. The CDR3 totals 18 residues. The CDR3 is CASSLWGEISGGAETQYF.

The V and J genes are TRBV3-1 and TRBJ2-7; without DNA, the TCRdb call of TRBD2 cannot be checked. The CDR3 has 13 amino acids. CDR1 and CDR2 from the germline V gene are LGHDT and YNNKEL (reference sequence). CDR3 in amino acids: CASSPESGYEQYF.

The chain has TRBV29-1 and TRBJ2-7; no DNA is available, so the TRBD1 call from TCRdb remains unchecked. The CDR3 has 17 amino acids. Germline CDR1 and CDR2: SQVTM and ANQGSEA. The CDR3 is CSVEQPDSSFTSYEQYF.

The V call is TRBV20-1, the J call TRBJ2-3; TCRdb indicates TRBD1, and absent DNA this call remains unverified. This CDR3 has 14 amino acids. Germline V gives CDR1 DFQATT, CDR2 SNEGSKA (reference sequence). CDR3 sequence reads: CSARELGGVDTQYF.

The chain recombines TRBV7-9 with TRBJ2-7; TCRdb designates TRBD1, a call that cannot be tested without DNA. The CDR3 is 18 amino acids. Per germline, CDR1 SEHNR and CDR2 FQNEAQ (reference sequence). CDR3 amino acids: CASSSSRSGDGGGYEQYF.

This chain joins TRBV5-1 and TRBJ1-1. CDR3 length: 13 amino acids. Germline CDR1 reads SGHRS; CDR2 reads YFSETQ. The CDR3 here is CASSWGGSTEAFF.

This chain uses TRBV11-2 with TRBJ2-3; the D gene TCRdb calls, TRBD1, cannot be checked with no DNA. This CDR3 has 18 residues. CDR1 is SGHAT, CDR2 FQNNGV, per germline. CDR3 region: CASSHTGTGGGWADTQYF.

The genes are TRBV6-2 or TRBV6-3 and TRBJ2-1; the TCRdb D gene call, TRBD2, has no DNA to confirm it. The CDR3 length is 15 residues. In germline, CDR1 is MNHEY, CDR2 SVGEGT. CDR3 amino acids: CASSYEPSGGNEQFF.

The V gene is TRBV13, the J gene TRBJ1-1. The CDR3 length is 15 residues. CDR1 is PRHDT, CDR2 FYEKMQ, per germline (reference sequence). The CDR3 is CASSLGGGLGAEAFF.

The chain recombines TRBV5-1 with TRBJ2-5; TCRdb designates TRBD1, a call that cannot be tested without DNA. The CDR3 sequence is 15 residues long. CDR1 is SGHRS, CDR2 YFSETQ, per germline. CDR3 region: CASDYTGGRSETQYF.

V gene TRBV29-1 combines with J gene TRBJ2-1; the D gene TCRdb calls, TRBD1, cannot be checked with no DNA. The CDR3 is 12 residues long. Germline V gene sequence: CDR1 SQVTM, CDR2 ANQGSEA. The CDR3 sequence is CSALFGQFEQFF.